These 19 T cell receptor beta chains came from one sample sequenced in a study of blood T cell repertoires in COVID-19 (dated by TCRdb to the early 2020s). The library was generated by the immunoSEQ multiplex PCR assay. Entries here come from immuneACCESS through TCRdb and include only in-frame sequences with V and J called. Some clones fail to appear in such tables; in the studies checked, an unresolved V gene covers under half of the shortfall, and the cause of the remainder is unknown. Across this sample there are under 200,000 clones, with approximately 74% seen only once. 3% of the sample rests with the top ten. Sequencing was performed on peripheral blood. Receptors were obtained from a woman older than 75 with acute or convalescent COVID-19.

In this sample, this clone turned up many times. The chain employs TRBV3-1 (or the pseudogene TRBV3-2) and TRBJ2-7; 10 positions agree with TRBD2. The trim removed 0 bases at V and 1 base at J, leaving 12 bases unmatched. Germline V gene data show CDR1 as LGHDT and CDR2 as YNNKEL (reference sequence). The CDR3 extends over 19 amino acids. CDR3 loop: CASSQDPLFQTSGSYEQYF. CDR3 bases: TGTGCCAGCAGCCAAGATCCTCTGTTTCAGACTAGCGGGTCCTACGAGCAGTACTTC.

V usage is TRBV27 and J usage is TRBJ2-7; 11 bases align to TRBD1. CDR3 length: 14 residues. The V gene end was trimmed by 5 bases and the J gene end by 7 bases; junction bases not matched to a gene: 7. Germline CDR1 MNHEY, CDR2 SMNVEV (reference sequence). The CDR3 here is CASSPLWDRGEQYF. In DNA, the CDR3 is TGTGCCAGCAGTCCCCTCTGGGACAGGGGGGAGCAGTACTTC.

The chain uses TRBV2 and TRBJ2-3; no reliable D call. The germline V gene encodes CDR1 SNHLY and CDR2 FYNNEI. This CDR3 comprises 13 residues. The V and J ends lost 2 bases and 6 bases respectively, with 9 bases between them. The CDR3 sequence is CASSERLGDTQYF. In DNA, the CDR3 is TGTGCCAGCAGTGAAAGGCTAGGCGATACGCAGTATTTT.

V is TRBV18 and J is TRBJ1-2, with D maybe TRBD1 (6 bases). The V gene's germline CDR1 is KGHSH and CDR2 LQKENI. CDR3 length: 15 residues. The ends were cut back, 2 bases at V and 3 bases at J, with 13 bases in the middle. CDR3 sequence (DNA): TGTGCCAGCTCACCATCCGCCAGGGGCGACTATGGCTACACCTTC. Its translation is CASSPSARGDYGYTF.

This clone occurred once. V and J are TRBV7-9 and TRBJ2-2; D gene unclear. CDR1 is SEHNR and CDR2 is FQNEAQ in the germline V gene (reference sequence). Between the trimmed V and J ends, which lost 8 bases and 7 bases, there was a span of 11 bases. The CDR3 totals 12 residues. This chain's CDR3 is CASQALGGELFF. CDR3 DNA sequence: TGTGCCAGCCAGGCGCTGGGCGGGGAGCTGTTTTTT.

The CDR3 bases are TGTGCCAGCAGCCAAGCACCGGGAGGGGGAAAAACGCAGTTCTTC. Its protein product is CASSQAPGGGKTQFF. V gene TRBV3-1 (or the pseudogene TRBV3-2) combines with J gene TRBJ2-1; 8 nucleotides align to TRBD2. Per the germline V gene, CDR1 is LGHDT and CDR2 is YNNKEL (reference sequence). There are 15 residues in the CDR3. Unmatched junction bases numbered 11, after V lost 1 base and J lost 12 bases.

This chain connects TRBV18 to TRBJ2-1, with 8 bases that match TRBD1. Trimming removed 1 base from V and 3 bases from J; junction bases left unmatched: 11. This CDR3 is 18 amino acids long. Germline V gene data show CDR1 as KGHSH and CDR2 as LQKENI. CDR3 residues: CASSPQIPGTGDYNEQFF. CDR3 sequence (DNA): TGTGCCAGCTCACCACAGATACCCGGGACAGGAGACTACAATGAGCAGTTCTTC. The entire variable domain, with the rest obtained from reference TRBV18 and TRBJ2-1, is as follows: NAGVMQNPRHLVRRRGQEARLRCSPMKGHSHVYWYRQLPEEGLKFMVYLQKENIIDESGMPKERFSAEFPKEGPSILRIQQVVRGDSAAYFCASSPQIPGTGDYNEQFFGPGTRLTVL.

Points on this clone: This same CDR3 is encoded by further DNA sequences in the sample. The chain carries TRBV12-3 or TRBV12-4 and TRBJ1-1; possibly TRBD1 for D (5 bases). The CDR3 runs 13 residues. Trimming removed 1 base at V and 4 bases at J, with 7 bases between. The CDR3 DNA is TGTGCCAGCAGTTTAGGGCAGGGCACTGAAGCTTTCTTT. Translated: CASSLGQGTEAFF.

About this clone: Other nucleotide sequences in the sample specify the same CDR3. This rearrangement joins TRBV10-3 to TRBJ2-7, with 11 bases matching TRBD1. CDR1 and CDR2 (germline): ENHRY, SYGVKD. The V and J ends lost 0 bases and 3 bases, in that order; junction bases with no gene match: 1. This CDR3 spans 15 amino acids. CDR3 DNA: TGTGCCATCAGTGAGTCTGGGACAGGGGGCTACGAGCAGTACTTC. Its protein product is CAISESGTGGYEQYF.

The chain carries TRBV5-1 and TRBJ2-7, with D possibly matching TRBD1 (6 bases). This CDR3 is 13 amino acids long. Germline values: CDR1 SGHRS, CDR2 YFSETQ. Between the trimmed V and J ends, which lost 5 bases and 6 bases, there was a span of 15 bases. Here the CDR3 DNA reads TGCGCCAGCAGTAGGGACATCCGAGGCGAGCAGTACTTC. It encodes CASSRDIRGEQYF.

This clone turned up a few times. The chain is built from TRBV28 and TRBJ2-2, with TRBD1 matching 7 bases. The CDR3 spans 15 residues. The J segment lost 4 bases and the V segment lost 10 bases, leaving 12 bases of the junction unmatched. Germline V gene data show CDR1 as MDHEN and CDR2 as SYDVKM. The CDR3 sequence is CAIKSGGEGTGELFF. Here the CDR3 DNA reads TGTGCCATCAAATCAGGGGGAGAAGGCACCGGGGAGCTGTTTTTT. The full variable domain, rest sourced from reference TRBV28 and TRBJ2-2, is DVKVTQSSRYLVKRTGEKVFLECVQDMDHENMFWYRQDPGLGLRLIYFSYDVKMKEKGDIPEGYSVSREKKERFSLILESASTNQTSMYLCAIKSGGEGTGELFFGEGSRLTVL.

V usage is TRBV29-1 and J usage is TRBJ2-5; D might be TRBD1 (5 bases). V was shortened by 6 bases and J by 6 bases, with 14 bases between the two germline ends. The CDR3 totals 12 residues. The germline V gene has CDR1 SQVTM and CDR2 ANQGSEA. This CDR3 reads CSVTVRDQTQYF. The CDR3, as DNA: TGCAGCGTGACAGTCAGAGACCAGACCCAGTACTTC.

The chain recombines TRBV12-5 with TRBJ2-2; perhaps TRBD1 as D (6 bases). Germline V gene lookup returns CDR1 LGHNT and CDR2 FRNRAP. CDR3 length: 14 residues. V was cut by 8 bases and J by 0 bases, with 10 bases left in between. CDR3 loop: CASSGHPNTGELFF. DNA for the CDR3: TGTGCTAGTTCGGGACACCCGAACACCGGGGAGCTGTTTTTT.

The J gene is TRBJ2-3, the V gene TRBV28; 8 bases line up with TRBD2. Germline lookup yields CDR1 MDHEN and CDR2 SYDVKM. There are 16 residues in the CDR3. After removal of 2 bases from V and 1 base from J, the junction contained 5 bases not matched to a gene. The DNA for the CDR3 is TGTGCCAGCAGTTTACCCGGGAGGGCCGGCACAGATACGCAGTATTTT. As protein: CASSLPGRAGTDTQYF.

DNA of the CDR3: TGTGCCAGCAGTTACTCCGGCGGGGTCTACGAGCAGTACTTC. Translating gives CASSYSGGVYEQYF. The rearrangement uses TRBV6-2 or TRBV6-3 and TRBJ2-7; D is perhaps TRBD2 (6 bases). Germline CDR1 MNHEY, CDR2 SVGEGT. This CDR3 has 14 amino acids. V was shortened by 0 bases and J by 3 bases, with 9 bases between the two germline ends.

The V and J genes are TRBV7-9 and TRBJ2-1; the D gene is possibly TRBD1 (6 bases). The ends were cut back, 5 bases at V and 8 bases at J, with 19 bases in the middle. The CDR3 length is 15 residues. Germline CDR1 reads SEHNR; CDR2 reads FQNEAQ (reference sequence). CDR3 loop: CASSSSDRRQDEQFF. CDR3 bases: TGTGCCAGCAGCAGTTCGGACAGACGGCAGGATGAGCAGTTCTTC.

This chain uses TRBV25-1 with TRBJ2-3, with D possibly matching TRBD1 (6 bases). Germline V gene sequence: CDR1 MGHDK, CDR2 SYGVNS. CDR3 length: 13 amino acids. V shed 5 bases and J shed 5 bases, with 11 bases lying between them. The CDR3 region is CASSLQGVDTQYF. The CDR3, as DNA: TGTGCCAGCAGTTTACAGGGTGTAGATACGCAGTATTTT.

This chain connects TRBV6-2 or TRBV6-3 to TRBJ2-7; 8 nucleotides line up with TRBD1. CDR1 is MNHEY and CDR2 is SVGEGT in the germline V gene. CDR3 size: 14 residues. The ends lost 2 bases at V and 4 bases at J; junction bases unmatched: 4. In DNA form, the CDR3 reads TGTGCCAGCAGTTACCTGGACAGGGAATACGAGCAGTACTTC. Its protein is CASSYLDREYEQYF.

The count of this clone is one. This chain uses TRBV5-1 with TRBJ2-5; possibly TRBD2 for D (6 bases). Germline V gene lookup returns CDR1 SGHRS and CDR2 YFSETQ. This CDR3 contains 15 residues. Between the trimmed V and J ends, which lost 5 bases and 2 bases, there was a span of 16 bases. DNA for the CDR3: TGCGCCAGCAGTTTAGATCCGGGAGCTCAAGAGACCCAGTACTTC. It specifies CASSLDPGAQETQYF.